The clone carrying this T cell receptor beta chain was seen more than once but under ten times. Its antigen is currently unknown. PCR involved 60 Vbeta and 13 Jbeta primers. Here immunoSEQ multiplex PCR was the method, and the copy in TCRdb shows in-frame clones only, minus some. Counted here are about 96,000 clones, roughly 74% occurring once; the ten biggest clones make up roughly 14%. The CDR3 totals 12 residues. The V gene's germline CDR1 is SGHAT and CDR2 FQNNGV. V was pared by 1 base and J by 6 bases, with 4 bases between. These data originate in a study of cytomegalovirus exposure and HLA in healthy donors. Study-wide results and limits: Later genetic work tied a missense DCLRE1C variant to beta-chain V and J trimming. Three CMV-associated chains proved CMV antigen-specific in vitro.

This receptor was taken from a woman in her 70s in good health and CMV-seropositive. The rearrangement uses TRBV11-2 and TRBJ2-1; unclear D gene. The specimen sequenced was PBMCs. CDR3 DNA: TGTGCCAGCAGCTTAGCGGGCAATGAGCAGTTCTTC. It is translated as CASSLAGNEQFF.